The next 8 T cell receptor beta chains were all read from a single sample in a study of shared clonotypes between healthy human individuals. Sequencing used immunoSEQ multiplex PCR; TCRdb keeps in-frame clones, though not all of them. The repertoire holds about 490,000 clones, with roughly 85% as singletons. Material: PBMCs. These receptors all stem from a middle-aged woman in good health. Some clones in this sample may be carry-over from other donors' samples.

The chain links TRBV7-2 to TRBJ1-2, with D tentatively TRBD1 (5 bases). The CDR3 has 16 amino acids. The V gene's germline CDR1 is SGHTA and CDR2 FQGNSA. V was pared by 0 bases and J by 8 bases, with 19 bases between. The CDR3 spells CASSLALRGREHGYTF. The CDR3 DNA is TGTGCCAGCAGCTTAGCGCTGAGGGGCAGGGAGCACGGCTACACCTTC.

V gene TRBV7-2 combines with J gene TRBJ1-4; 8 bases are shared with TRBD1. Trimming cost V 5 bases and J 8 bases; bases outside gene matches: 10. Per the germline V gene, CDR1 is SGHTA and CDR2 is FQGNSA. The CDR3 consists of 15 residues. This chain's CDR3 is CASSLGGAGGEKLFF. CDR3 bases: TGTGCCAGCAGCCTAGGGGGAGCAGGGGGCGAAAAACTGTTTTTT.

The chain uses TRBV5-1 and TRBJ1-5, with 9 positions matching TRBD1. Germline values: CDR1 SGHRS, CDR2 YFSETQ. Trimming at V came to 0 bases and at J to 2 bases, leaving 3 bases not matched to a gene. This CDR3 is built from 16 residues. The CDR3, as DNA: TGCGCCAGCAGCTTGGGGGACAGGGTTGGCAATCAGCCCCAGCATTTT. This encodes CASSLGDRVGNQPQHF.

Ten or more counts support this clone. The chain joins TRBV9 to TRBJ1-5; D unclear. Germline V lookup: CDR1 SGDLS, CDR2 YYNGEE. The germline V and J ends were trimmed by 4 bases and 9 bases, with 20 bases remaining between them. The CDR3 sequence is 15 residues long. The CDR3 nucleotides are TGTGCCAGCAGCCCCACGGCGAACGACCTTCGGCCCCAGCATTTT. Protein sequence: CASSPTANDLRPQHF.

The rearrangement joins TRBV18 to TRBJ2-6; D is perhaps TRBD1 (7 bases). Germline values: CDR1 KGHSH, CDR2 LQKENI. The CDR3 is 17 residues long. The V and J ends lost 2 bases and 2 bases respectively, with 13 bases between them. CDR3 sequence: CASSPSDREAGANVLTF. DNA of the CDR3: TGTGCCAGCTCACCATCAGACAGGGAGGCTGGGGCCAACGTCCTGACTTTC.

This clone was counted between two and nine times. The chain couples TRBV25-1 to TRBJ2-2; D might be TRBD1 (6 bases). The CDR3 is 16 residues long. Germline assignment: CDR1 MGHDK and CDR2 SYGVNS. V lost 3 bases and J 0 bases, leaving 11 bases between the germline ends. CDR3 sequence: CASSEGARANTGELFF. The CDR3 region has the DNA TGTGCCAGCAGTGAGGGGGCTAGAGCGAACACCGGGGAGCTGTTTTTT.

Concerning this clone itself: A far larger clone differs by one base, so this is likely a read error. The V gene is TRBV5-1, the J gene TRBJ2-6; tentatively, D is TRBD1 (5 bases). From germline, CDR1 is SGHRS and CDR2 YFSETQ. This CDR3 is built from 16 residues. In DNA form, the CDR3 reads TGCGCCAGCAGCCCCTACGGAACATCTGGGGCCAACGCCCTGACTTTC. It translates to CASSPYGTSGANALTF. Variable domain in full (rest from reference TRBV5-1 and TRBJ2-6): KAGVTQTPRYLIKTRGQQVTLSCSPISGHRSVSWYQQTPGQGLQFLFEYFSETQRNKGNFPGRFSGRQFSNSRSEMNVSTLELGDSALYLCASSPYGTSGANALTFGAGSRLTVL.

This clone was counted a few times. The chain couples TRBV10-2 to TRBJ1-1, with no clear D. The germline V and J ends were trimmed by 4 bases and 1 base, with 10 bases remaining between them. The CDR3 loop spans 14 amino acids. Germline CDR1 is WSHSY and CDR2 is SAAADI. The DNA for the CDR3 is TGCGCCAGCAGTGCCGTAGTTAGGAACACTGAAGCTTTCTTT. Translating it yields CASSAVVRNTEAFF.